This TCR beta chain was sequenced in a study of blood T cells in healthy people across ages. A second PCR, run for about 7 to 12 cycles, used a sample-barcoded 5' primer plus a J-beta primer mix. From the 5' RACE reads, TCRdb called clonotypes with MiXCR, one entry per CDR3 protein. This table holds about 650,000 distinct CDR3 sequences, about 30% found once. The CDR3 is 15 amino acids. The germline gives CDR1 LNHDA, CDR2 SQIVND (reference sequence). V was clipped by 2 bases and J by 2 bases, with 12 bases between them. Each donor supplied approximately 10 milliliters of peripheral blood. Many counts were recorded for this clonotype.

The sample taken for sequencing was blood. The V gene is TRBV19, the J gene TRBJ2-5; possibly TRBD2 for D (5 bases). The clonotype comes from an elderly woman in good health. The CDR3 sequence is CASSIRRQRQETQYF. CDR3 DNA: TGTGCCAGTAGTATAAGGAGGCAGCGTCAAGAGACCCAGTACTTC.